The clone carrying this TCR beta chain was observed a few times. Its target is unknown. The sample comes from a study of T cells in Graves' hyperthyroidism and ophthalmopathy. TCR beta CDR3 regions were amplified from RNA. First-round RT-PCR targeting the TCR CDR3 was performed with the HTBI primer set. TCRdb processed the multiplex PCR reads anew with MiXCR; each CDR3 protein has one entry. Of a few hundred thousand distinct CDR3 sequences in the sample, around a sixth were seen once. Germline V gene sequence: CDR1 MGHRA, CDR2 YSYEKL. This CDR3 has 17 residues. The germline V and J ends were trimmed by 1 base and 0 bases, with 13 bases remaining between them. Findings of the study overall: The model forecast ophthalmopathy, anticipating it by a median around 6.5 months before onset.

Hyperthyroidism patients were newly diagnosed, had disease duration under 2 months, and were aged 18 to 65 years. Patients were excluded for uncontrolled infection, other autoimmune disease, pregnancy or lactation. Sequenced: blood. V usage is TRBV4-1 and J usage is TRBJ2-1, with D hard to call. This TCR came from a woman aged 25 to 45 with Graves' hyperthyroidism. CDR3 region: CASSQVSTVLSYNEQFF. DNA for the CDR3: TGCGCCAGCAGCCAAGTGTCTACGGTACTCTCCTACAATGAGCAGTTCTTC.